What follows are 5 T cell receptor beta chains derived from one specimen sequenced in a study of cytomegalovirus exposure and HLA in healthy donors. The PCR had 60 Vbeta and 13 Jbeta primers. Here immunoSEQ multiplex PCR was the method, and the copy in TCRdb shows in-frame clones only, minus some. The sample lists some 150,000 clones, 70% to 80% seen once, with roughly 4% in the top ten. The source material was PBMCs. Receptors originate from a human donor in good health.

The chain uses TRBV7-2 and TRBJ2-7, with 7 bases lining up with TRBD2. V lost 1 base and J lost 5; bases outside the gene matches: 8. The CDR3 runs to 15 residues. The germline CDR1 and CDR2 sequences are SGHTA and FQGNSA. This CDR3 reads CASSLGFTSVNEQYF. The CDR3 DNA sequence: TGTGCCAGCAGCTTAGGGTTCACTAGCGTAAACGAGCAGTACTTC.

The chain recombines TRBV2 with TRBJ1-1; possibly TRBD1 for D (6 bases). V shed 7 bases and J shed 7 bases, with 10 bases lying between them. This CDR3 spans 11 amino acids. Germline CDR1 reads SNHLY; CDR2 reads FYNNEI. The CDR3 sequence is CASTKTGEAFF. CDR3 coding DNA: TGTGCCAGCACCAAGACAGGTGAAGCTTTCTTT.

V gene TRBV7-2 combines with J gene TRBJ2-3; 9 bases fit TRBD1. The CDR3 length is 13 residues. V gave up 9 bases and J gave up 0 bases; unmatched junction bases: 1. CDR1 SGHTA and CDR2 FQGNSA come from the germline V gene. The DNA for the CDR3 is TGTGCCAGTGGGACAGGGAGCACAGATACGCAGTATTTT. Encoded protein: CASGTGSTDTQYF. The full variable domain, completed using reference TRBV7-2 and TRBJ2-3, is GAGVSQSPSNKVTEKGKDVELRCDPISGHTALYWYRQSLGQGLEFLIYFQGNSAPDKSGLPSDRFSAERTGGSVSTLTIQRTQQEDSAVYLCASGTGSTDTQYFGPGTRLTVL.

The sample holds a few counts of this clone. This sequence joins TRBV28 and TRBJ1-1; a possible D gene is TRBD1 (5 bases). This CDR3 region has 12 residues. The germline gives CDR1 MDHEN, CDR2 SYDVKM. Deletions cut 6 bases from V and 6 bases from J, with 11 bases between. In nucleotides, the CDR3 is TGTGCCAGCAGCCCAAGGGGCGCTGAAGCTTTCTTT. Residues: CASSPRGAEAFF.

The rearrangement joins TRBV5-8 to TRBJ1-5; tentative D call: TRBD1 (6 bases). Per the germline V gene, CDR1 is SGHTS and CDR2 is YDEGEE. The CDR3 consists of 13 residues. The ends were cut back, 5 bases at V and 2 bases at J, with 8 bases in the middle. CDR3 coding DNA: TGTGCCAGCAGACAGGGAGGCAATCAGCCCCAGCATTTT. Residues: CASRQGGNQPQHF. Supplemented by reference TRBV5-8 and TRBJ1-5, the full variable domain reads EAGVTQSPTHLIKTRGQQATLRCSPISGHTSVYWYQQALGLGLQFLLWYDEGEERNRGNFPPRFSGRQFPNYSSELNVNALELEDSALYLCASRQGGNQPQHFGDGTRLSIL.